This TCR beta chain was captured by sequencing in a study of cytomegalovirus exposure and HLA in healthy donors. Findings and caveats of the study: A previous analysis found most TCR beta V segments productive roughly 87% or roughly 30% of the time. Later analysis demonstrated an association between a missense DCLRE1C variant and TCR beta V- and J-gene trimming.

The germline gives CDR1 SNHLY, CDR2 FYNNEI. V was shortened by 4 bases and J by 9 bases, with 16 bases between the two germline ends. The CDR3 is 15 residues long. With 60 Vbeta and 13 Jbeta primers, the PCR was carried out. The protocol was immunoSEQ multiplex PCR, while the TCRdb copy is restricted to in-frame clones and leaves out a portion. The sample consists of about 65,000 clones, approximately 60% of them appearing once. A remark on this clone: What it binds is unknown.

Healthy people donating bone marrow made up the donors. This chain joins TRBV2 and TRBJ1-6; TRBD1 is a possible D gene (6 bases). Sequencing was done on a sample of PBMCs. This TCR derives from a man aged 25-45 years in good health and CMV-seronegative. CDR3: CASSGDTASGSPLHF. In nucleotides, the CDR3 is TGTGCCAGCAGTGGGGACACAGCGTCGGGTTCACCCCTCCACTTT.